What follows are 21 T cell receptor beta chains derived from one specimen sequenced in a study of blood T cell repertoires in COVID-19. Assay: immunoSEQ multiplex PCR; the TCRdb copy retains only in-frame clones and omits some. The table records around 25,000 clones, 89% of them present only once. Material for sequencing was peripheral blood. The receptors come from a human donor in a cohort sampled during active COVID-19.

The chain's CDR3 is CASTNLGGGRQETQYF. In DNA, the CDR3 is TGTGCCAGTACCAACCTAGGGGGCGGCCGCCAAGAGACCCAGTACTTC. The chain combines TRBV19 with TRBJ2-5; 7 bases are a match to TRBD1. Per germline, CDR1 LNHDA and CDR2 SQIVND (reference sequence). The CDR3 extends over 16 amino acids. V lost 7 bases and J lost 1; bases outside the gene matches: 12.

V and J are TRBV19 and TRBJ1-4; D gene uncertain. This CDR3 is 16 amino acids long. Germline V lookup: CDR1 LNHDA, CDR2 SQIVND (reference sequence). V was shortened by 1 base and J by 0 bases, with 9 bases between the two germline ends. The CDR3 region is CASSIGRTATNEKLFF. The CDR3 DNA follows: TGTGCCAGTAGTATAGGACGAACAGCAACTAATGAAAAACTGTTTTTT. The variable domain in full, completed from reference TRBV19 and TRBJ1-4, reads DGGITQSPKYLFRKEGQNVTLSCEQNLNHDAMYWYRQDPGQGLRLIYYSQIVNDFQKGDIAEGYSVSREKKESFPLTVTSAQKNPTAFYLCASSIGRTATNEKLFFGSGTQLSVL.

This chain links TRBV27 with TRBJ1-1; no firm D call. The V end lost 4 bases, the J end lost 1 base, and 10 bases lay between the germline ends. This CDR3 has 14 residues. Germline V gene data show CDR1 as MNHEY and CDR2 as SMNVEV (reference sequence). The CDR3 here is CASSWYRGNTEAFF. The CDR3 nucleotides are TGTGCCAGCAGTTGGTACCGGGGGAACACTGAAGCTTTCTTT.

This clone was detected once. V gene TRBV27 combines with J gene TRBJ1-6; the match to TRBD1 covers 7 bases. Germline loops: CDR1 MNHEY, CDR2 SMNVEV (reference sequence). The CDR3 extends over 16 amino acids. J was trimmed by 7 bases and V by 5 bases; bases with no gene match: 11. The CDR3 spells CASSLDGRGWNSPLHF. Here the CDR3 DNA reads TGTGCCAGCAGTCTCGACGGCAGGGGGTGGAATTCACCCCTCCACTTT.

This clone has only a few counts. The chain joins TRBV7-2 to TRBJ2-3; weak D call: TRBD1 (5 bases). Germline CDR1 reads SGHTA; CDR2 reads FQGNSA. The CDR3 contains 15 residues. Trimming took off 2 bases at V and 0 bases at J, with 9 bases between the two ends. This chain's CDR3 is CASSLRQTSTDTQYF. As DNA, the CDR3 is TGTGCCAGCAGCTTAAGACAGACTAGCACAGATACGCAGTATTTT.

This clone showed up just once. The chain recombines TRBV5-1 with TRBJ2-3, with D unclear. Germline loops: CDR1 SGHRS, CDR2 YFSETQ. This CDR3 region has 13 residues. Trimming removed 0 bases from V and 2 bases from J, with 4 bases in between. The CDR3 protein is CASSLEHTDTQYF. The CDR3 DNA reads TGCGCCAGCAGCTTGGAACACACAGATACGCAGTATTTT.

The V and J genes are TRBV15 and TRBJ2-3; D is possibly TRBD1 (5 bases). CDR1 and CDR2 (germline): LNHNV, YYDKDF (reference sequence). CDR3 length equals 14 residues. V was clipped by 6 bases and J by 6 bases, with 16 bases between them. The DNA of the CDR3 is TGTGCCACCAGAAGGGGATGGTCGGAGGATACGCAGTATTTT. Amino acids: CATRRGWSEDTQYF.

The chain links TRBV19 to TRBJ2-7, with D perhaps TRBD2 (7 bases). CDR3 length: 14 amino acids. The V gene lost 7 bases and the J gene lost 4 bases, with 17 bases spanning the gap. Germline CDR1 and CDR2: LNHDA and SQIVND (reference sequence). The CDR3 sequence is CASTPAGAAYEQYF. The CDR3 DNA is TGTGCCAGTACTCCCGCGGGGGCGGCGTACGAGCAGTACTTC.

The J gene is TRBJ2-2, the V gene TRBV29-1; possibly TRBD2 for D (6 bases). Germline V gene lookup returns CDR1 SQVTM and CDR2 ANQGSEA. The V end was cut by 1 base, the J end by 4 bases, with 7 bases between. CDR3 length equals 13 residues. The DNA of the CDR3 is TGCAGCGTTGAAGGGAGGGGCACCGGGGAGCTGTTTTTT. Residues: CSVEGRGTGELFF.

The gene calls are TRBV4-3 and TRBJ2-7; D may be TRBD1 (6 bases). The CDR3 loop spans 14 amino acids. Germline V lookup: CDR1 LGHNA, CDR2 YSLEER. V dropped 3 bases and J dropped 3 bases, with 12 bases sitting between them. This chain's CDR3 is CASSHTGRIYEQYF. Here the CDR3 DNA reads TGCGCCAGCAGCCATACAGGGAGAATCTACGAGCAGTACTTC.

This chain joins TRBV7-9 and TRBJ2-5; 8 bases are shared with TRBD2. Germline trimming cut 1 base from V and 4 bases from J; bases unmatched to any gene: 8. Per the germline V gene, CDR1 is SEHNR and CDR2 is FQNEAQ (reference sequence). This CDR3 region has 16 residues. The chain's CDR3 is CASSLGGVAGRETQYF. In DNA, the CDR3 is TGTGCCAGCAGCTTAGGCGGGGTAGCGGGGCGAGAGACCCAGTACTTC.

The rearrangement links TRBV3-1 (or the pseudogene TRBV3-2) to TRBJ2-7; 10 bases match TRBD2. This CDR3 is 15 amino acids long. Per germline, CDR1 LGHDT and CDR2 YNNKEL (reference sequence). The V and J ends lost 3 bases and 7 bases, in that order; junction bases with no gene match: 9. The DNA of the CDR3 is TGTGCCAGCAGCCAGGCGAGCGGGGGGGCTGAGGAGCAGTACTTC. Its protein product is CASSQASGGAEEQYF.

This sequence joins TRBV20-1 and TRBJ2-5, with TRBD1 identical over 9 bases. The CDR3 has 16 amino acids. The ends lost 3 bases at V and 0 bases at J; junction bases unmatched: 8. Looked up from germline, CDR1 is DFQATT and CDR2 is SNEGSKA (reference sequence). CDR3 loop: CSASNLRDRDQETQYF. The CDR3 DNA is TGCAGTGCTAGTAATTTGCGGGACAGGGACCAAGAGACCCAGTACTTC.

The genes are TRBV5-1 and TRBJ2-5; D not certain. Trimming stripped 3 bases from V and 1 base from J, with 13 bases between. Germline V gene lookup returns CDR1 SGHRS and CDR2 YFSETQ. CDR3 size: 15 residues. DNA for the CDR3: TGCGCCAGCAGCTCCCGCGGTGGCGGCCAAGAGACCCAGTACTTC. Translated, it gives CASSSRGGGQETQYF.

V gene TRBV11-2 combines with J gene TRBJ1-6; 9 nucleotides match TRBD1. The CDR3 has 15 residues. V shed 7 bases, J shed 10 bases, and the junction held 11 bases outside the gene matches. The germline V gene has CDR1 SGHAT and CDR2 FQNNGV. The CDR3 reads CASTGGTGSNSPLHF. DNA of the CDR3: TGTGCCAGCACCGGGGGGACAGGGAGCAACTCACCCCTCCACTTT.

This rearrangement joins TRBV29-1 to TRBJ2-4; weak D call: TRBD2 (6 bases). The germline V gene has CDR1 SQVTM and CDR2 ANQGSEA. CDR3 length: 15 amino acids. Trimming pared 4 bases from V and 1 base from J, leaving 14 bases between. CDR3: CSVAVGGTAKNIQYF. CDR3 coding DNA: TGCAGCGTTGCGGTGGGGGGAACTGCCAAAAACATTCAGTACTTC.

The chain has TRBV27 and TRBJ2-2, with D perhaps matching TRBD1 (6 bases). V was trimmed by 7 bases and J by 0 bases, leaving 15 bases between them. This CDR3 spans 16 amino acids. Germline lookup yields CDR1 MNHEY and CDR2 SMNVEV (reference sequence). The CDR3: CASTSDRTANTGELFF. DNA of the CDR3: TGTGCCAGCACTTCGGATAGGACAGCGAACACCGGGGAGCTGTTTTTT.

V usage is TRBV10-1 and J usage is TRBJ2-7; 9 bases are shared with TRBD1. CDR1 is WNHNN and CDR2 is SYGVQD in the germline V gene (reference sequence). The CDR3 consists of 15 residues. V lost 4 bases, J lost 1 base, and 5 bases stayed unmatched. CDR3 in amino acids: CASSADRGGSYEQYF. DNA for the CDR3: TGCGCCAGCAGTGCTGACAGGGGGGGGTCCTACGAGCAGTACTTC.

V is TRBV12-5 and J is TRBJ2-5; D might be TRBD2 (5 bases). CDR1 LGHNT and CDR2 FRNRAP come from the germline V gene. The CDR3 runs 17 residues. The V and J ends lost 1 base and 0 bases respectively, with 15 bases between them. CDR3 coding DNA: TGTGCTAGTGGTTTGGCAGAGAGTTGGGAGTACCAAGAGACCCAGTACTTC. It encodes CASGLAESWEYQETQYF.

This chain uses TRBV5-1 with TRBJ2-5; TRBD1 is a possible D gene (5 bases). The CDR3 consists of 14 residues. V was pared by 0 bases and J by 3 bases, with 9 bases between. The germline gives CDR1 SGHRS, CDR2 YFSETQ. CDR3 amino acids: CASSLVTAEETQYF. DNA for the CDR3: TGCGCCAGCAGCTTGGTGACAGCCGAAGAGACCCAGTACTTC.

This clone occurred a few times. The chain joins TRBV7-3 to TRBJ2-7; 7 positions match TRBD2. In germline, CDR1 is SGHTA, CDR2 FQGTGA. CDR3 length equals 13 residues. V shed 6 bases, J shed 6 bases, and the junction held 8 bases outside the gene matches. Here the CDR3 reads CASSPRGNAEQYF. Here the CDR3 DNA reads TGTGCCAGCAGTCCGCGGGGGAATGCCGAGCAGTACTTC.